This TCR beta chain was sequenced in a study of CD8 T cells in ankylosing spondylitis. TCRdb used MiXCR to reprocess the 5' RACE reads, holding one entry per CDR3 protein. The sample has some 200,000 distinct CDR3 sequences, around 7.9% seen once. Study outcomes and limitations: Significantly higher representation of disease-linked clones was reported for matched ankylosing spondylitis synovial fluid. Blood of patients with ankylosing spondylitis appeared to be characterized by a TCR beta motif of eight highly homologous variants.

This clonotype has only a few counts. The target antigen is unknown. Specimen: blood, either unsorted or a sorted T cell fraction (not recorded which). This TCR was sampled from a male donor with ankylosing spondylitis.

CDR3 amino acids: CASSREWGITETQYF. In nucleotides, the CDR3 is TGTGCCAGCAGCCGCGAGTGGGGGATTACGGAGACCCAGTACTTC. The chain is built from TRBV14 and TRBJ2-5, with D perhaps assigned TRBD1 or TRBD2 (5 bases each). Germline CDR1 and CDR2: SGHDN and FVKESK. The V end was cut by 4 bases, the J end by 5 bases, with 17 bases between. This CDR3 is built from 15 residues.